This TCR beta chain comes out of a study of OX40 agonist ivuxolimab in advanced cancers. Study-level background: Ivuxolimab was a fully human IgG2 agonistic monoclonal antibody targeting the costimulatory receptor OX40 (CD134). Intravenous ivuxolimab was administered to patients every 2 weeks at six dose levels: 0.01, 0.1, 0.3, 1.5, 3 and 10 mg/kg. Of the 50 or so patients in dose escalation, 19 had hepatocellular carcinoma, some 15 had melanoma, 9 had renal cell carcinoma and 9 had head and neck cancer. The dose-escalation cohort was roughly 80% male with a mean age of around 62 years, ranging from 23 to 79. Prior anti-PD-1, anti-PD-L1 or anti-CTLA-4 therapy was permitted, and 35% to 40% of dose-escalation patients had received checkpoint inhibitors. Partial responses occurred in three dose-escalation patients, of whom one had hepatocellular carcinoma and two had cutaneous melanoma. The point of sequencing TCRbeta in the periphery was to test whether ivuxolimab changed TCR sequence diversity and drove clonal T-cell expansion. The monotherapy dose-escalation portion (N of about 57 patients) of the phase I ivuxolimab trial is reported in the paper. Results and caveats for the whole study, not just this receptor: The antigen specificity of the clonally expanded peripheral T cells was not determined. On average, CD8+ T cells showed more expanded clones than CD4+ T cells after ivuxolimab. At doses of 0.1 to 3.0 mg/kg, clonal expansion of both CD4+ and CD8+ T cells in blood was seen between baseline and week 6. Low levels of normalized T-cell clonal expansion were also shown by some nonresponding patients. In the 0.1-3.0 mg/kg groups, partial responders were among the patients with the lowest normalized peripheral clonal expansion, particularly in CD8+ T cells.

Clipping removes 7 bases from V and 4 bases from J, with 11 as the unmatched junction base count. Reading the germline V gene gives CDR1 SGHRS and CDR2 YFSETQ. Including the terminal cysteine and phenylalanine, the CDR3 comprises 17 residues. The sequence is cut down to CDR3 DNA, 51 bases in frame from base 1. The trial excluded patients who had a history of autoimmune disease or were on systemic immunosuppression. Peripheral blood for TCR sequencing was drawn from every dose cohort at baseline, at cycle 4 day 1 and at cycle 7 day 1. Samples were obtained from an open-label, multicenter, first-in-human phase I dose-escalation trial of ivuxolimab. The trial enrolled adults with locally advanced or metastatic head and neck squamous cell, hepatocellular, melanoma or renal cell carcinoma. Before TCR sequencing, CD4+ and CD8+ T cells were separately sorted from peripheral blood. Genomic DNA was extracted from sorted cells for sequencing of the TCRbeta CDR3 region. The immunoSEQ Assay was used to sequence the TCRbeta CDR3 regions. This immuneACCESS table, as held by TCRdb, lists in-frame sequences with V and J called but not all clones. Of the missing ones, under half trace to an unresolved V gene in checked studies; the others have no known cause. The sample contains about 54,000 clones, approximately 78% of them found a single time. The ten largest clones represent 0.7% to 0.8% of the sample.

Concerning this clone: No antigen is known for it. No per-base quality is available; no much larger clone lies one base away.

The chain employs TRBV5-1 and TRBJ1-6, with 10 junctional bases fitting TRBD1. This material consisted of CD4+ or CD8+ T cells sorted from blood, taken in a trial of the OX40 agonist ivuxolimab. The sequence came from an adult with an advanced solid tumor such as melanoma, head and neck, liver or kidney cancer. The CDR3 region reads CASRGETGGKYNSPLHF. The bases read TGCGCCAGCCGGGGAGAGACAGGGGGCAAATATAATTCACCCCTCCACTTT.